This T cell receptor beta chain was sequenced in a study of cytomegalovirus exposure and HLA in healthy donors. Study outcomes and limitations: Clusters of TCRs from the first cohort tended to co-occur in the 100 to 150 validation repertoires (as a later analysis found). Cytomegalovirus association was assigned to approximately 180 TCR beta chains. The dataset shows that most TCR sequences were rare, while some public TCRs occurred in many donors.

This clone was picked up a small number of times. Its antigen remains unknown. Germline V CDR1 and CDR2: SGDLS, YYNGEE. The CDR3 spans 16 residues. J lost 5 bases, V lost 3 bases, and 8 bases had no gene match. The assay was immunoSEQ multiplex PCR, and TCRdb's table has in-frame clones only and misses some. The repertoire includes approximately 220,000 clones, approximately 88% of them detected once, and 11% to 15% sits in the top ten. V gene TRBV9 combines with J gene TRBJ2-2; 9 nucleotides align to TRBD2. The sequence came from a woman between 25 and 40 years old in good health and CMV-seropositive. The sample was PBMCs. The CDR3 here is CASSARGSGSTGELFF. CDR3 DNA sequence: TGTGCCAGCAGCGCGAGAGGTAGCGGGAGTACCGGGGAGCTGTTTTTT.